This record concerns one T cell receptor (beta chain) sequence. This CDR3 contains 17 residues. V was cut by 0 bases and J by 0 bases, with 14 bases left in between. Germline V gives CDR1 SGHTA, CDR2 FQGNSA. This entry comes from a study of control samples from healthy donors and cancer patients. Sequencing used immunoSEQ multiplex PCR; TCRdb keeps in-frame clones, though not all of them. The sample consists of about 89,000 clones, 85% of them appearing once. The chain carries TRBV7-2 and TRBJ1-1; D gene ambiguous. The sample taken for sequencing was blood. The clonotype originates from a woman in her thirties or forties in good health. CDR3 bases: TGTGCCAGCAGCTTAGCCAACCCTAGTCTAGTGAACACTGAAGCTTTCTTT. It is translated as CASSLANPSLVNTEAFF.